The rows below give T cell receptor beta chains drawn from one sample of a study of OX40 agonist ivuxolimab in advanced cancers. Produced via immunoSEQ multiplex PCR; TCRdb's table is partial and in-frame only. The table includes under 80,000 clones, about 90% detected once. Here the sequenced sample was CD4+ or CD8+ T cells sorted from blood, taken in a trial of the OX40 agonist ivuxolimab. The receptors were sampled from an adult with an advanced solid tumor such as melanoma, head and neck, liver or kidney cancer. The CDR3 runs from the conserved cysteine through the conserved F or W. The order of the fields is CDR3 protein, CDR3 DNA, V gene, J gene, D gene, clone size. The D gene is left open where the match is weak. Only some rows state a clone size, as once, few, many or a class for expanded clones.

CASSLGAGQGDNEQYF	TGCGCCAGCAGCTTGGGGGCCGGACAGGGAGACAACGAGCAGTACTTC	TRBV5-1	TRBJ2-7	TRBD1	once
CASSLSEQHGELFF	TGCGCCAGCAGCTTGTCGGAGCAGCACGGGGAGCTGTTTTTT	TRBV5-1	TRBJ2-2	.	.
CASSLEVGEKLFF	TGCGCCAGCAGCTTGGAGGTCGGTGAAAAACTGTTTTTT	TRBV5-1	TRBJ1-4	.	.
CASSEGQSSYNEQFF	TGTGCCAGCAGCGAGGGTCAGAGCTCCTACAATGAGCAGTTCTTC	TRBV9	TRBJ2-1	.	.
CASSTGLQETQYF	TGTGCCAGCAGTACGGGACTACAAGAGACCCAGTACTTC	TRBV6-6	TRBJ2-5	TRBD2	.
CASSHAYEQYF	TGTGCCAGCAGCCATGCATACGAGCAGTACTTC	TRBV14	TRBJ2-7	.	few
CASSLGVATEAFF	TGCGCCAGCAGCTTGGGTGTCGCAACTGAAGCTTTCTTT	TRBV5-1	TRBJ1-1	.	.
CASSSRLAGVETQYF	TGTGCCAGCAGCTCGCGACTAGCGGGGGTAGAGACCCAGTACTTC	TRBV5-4	TRBJ2-5	TRBD2	once
CAISEGGAGGDEQYF	TGTGCCATCAGTGAAGGGGGGGCAGGTGGGGACGAGCAGTACTTC	TRBV10-3	TRBJ2-7	.	.
CSVEEGRVQYF	TGCAGCGTTGAAGAGGGCAGGGTCCAGTACTTC	TRBV29-1	TRBJ2-5	.	.
CASRVGGGSQNIQYF	TGTGCCAGCAGAGTTGGGGGGGGAAGCCAAAACATTCAGTACTTC	TRBV28	TRBJ2-4	TRBD2	.
CASSPLDRALGETQYF	TGTGCCAGTAGTCCCCTCGACAGGGCCCTCGGAGAGACCCAGTACTTC	TRBV19	TRBJ2-5	TRBD1	.
CASSPNRDSSYEQYF	TGTGCCAGCTCACCGAACCGGGACAGTTCCTACGAGCAGTACTTC	TRBV18	TRBJ2-7	TRBD1	.
CASSVPGHTDTQYF	TGTGCCAGCAGTGTACCGGGACACACAGATACGCAGTATTTT	TRBV28	TRBJ2-3	.	once
CASSDPGPPTPDTQYF	TGCGCCAGCAGCGACCCGGGACCCCCAACCCCAGATACGCAGTATTTT	TRBV10-1	TRBJ2-3	.	.
CASTLGGPGSETQYF	TGTGCCAGCACCTTAGGGGGGCCAGGGAGTGAGACCCAGTACTTC	TRBV28	TRBJ2-5	.	.
CASSRATSGKATDTQYF	TGTGCCAGCAGTCGAGCCACTAGCGGGAAAGCCACAGATACGCAGTATTTT	TRBV9	TRBJ2-3	TRBD2	.
CASSPGLAGSGEQFF	TGTGCCAGCTCACCAGGGCTAGCGGGATCCGGGGAGCAGTTCTTC	TRBV18	TRBJ2-1	TRBD2	.
CASSSDANTGELFF	TGTGCCAGTAGCTCGGACGCGAACACCGGGGAGCTGTTTTTT	TRBV19	TRBJ2-2	.	.
CAWSEGNGGDTQYF	TGTGCCTGGAGCGAGGGGAACGGGGGAGATACGCAGTATTTT	TRBV30	TRBJ2-3	.	.
CAWKGLRDSGELFF	TGTGCCTGGAAAGGACTGCGGGACTCCGGGGAGCTGTTTTTT	TRBV30	TRBJ2-2	.	.
CASRVGTSGARGYF	TGCGCCAGCAGGGTCGGGACTAGCGGGGCCCGGGGGTACTTC	TRBV5-1	TRBJ2-7	TRBD2	once
CASRPRAGDNYGYTF	TGTGCCAGCAGACCTCGGGCAGGGGATAACTATGGCTACACCTTC	TRBV7-2	TRBJ1-2	.	.
CASTPRQGSSSYEQYF	TGTGCCAGCACACCTAGGCAGGGGTCGAGCTCCTACGAGCAGTACTTC	TRBV2	TRBJ2-7	.	.
CASSLEDGAEKLFF	TGTGCCAGCAGCTTGGAGGACGGAGCAGAAAAACTGTTTTTT	TRBV5-6	TRBJ1-4	.	.
CASSLTGGRTGELFF	TGTGCCAGCAGCTTAACAGGGGGCAGGACCGGGGAGCTGTTTTTT	TRBV7-9	TRBJ2-2	TRBD1	.
CASSLNRIGNYGYTF	TGTGCCAGCAGCTTAAACAGAATCGGTAACTATGGCTACACCTTC	TRBV11-3	TRBJ1-2	.	.
CASSGPGLASTDTQYF	TGTGCCAGCAGTGGACCGGGACTGGCTAGCACAGATACGCAGTATTTT	TRBV6-1	TRBJ2-3	.	.
CAWSVGQPNIQYF	TGTGCCTGGAGTGTGGGGCAGCCAAACATTCAGTACTTC	TRBV30	TRBJ2-4	.	.
CASSDGALSTGELFF	TGCGCCAGCAGTGACGGGGCATTATCCACCGGGGAGCTGTTTTTT	TRBV10-1	TRBJ2-2	.	once
CASFQGTSDGETQYF	TGCGCCAGCTTTCAAGGGACTAGCGATGGAGAGACCCAGTACTTC	TRBV5-1	TRBJ2-5	TRBD2	.
CASTSGWRLEAFF	TGTGCCAGCACCTCGGGGTGGAGGCTCGAAGCTTTCTTT	TRBV28	TRBJ1-1	.	.
CASSHRDSNQPQHF	TGTGCCAGCAGCCACCGGGACAGCAATCAGCCCCAGCATTTT	TRBV7-2	TRBJ1-5	.	.
CASSSSYNSPLHF	TGTGCCAGCTCATCGAGCTATAATTCACCCCTCCACTTT	TRBV18	TRBJ1-6	.	.
CASSLTFAKNIQYF	TGTGCCAGCAGCTTGACCTTTGCCAAAAACATTCAGTACTTC	TRBV7-9	TRBJ2-4	.	.
CASSIGPNTGELFF	TGTGCCAGTAGTATAGGACCGAACACCGGGGAGCTGTTTTTT	TRBV19	TRBJ2-2	.	.
CASSQSRGGRNEQFF	TGTGCCAGCAGCCAATCGCGGGGGGGCCGAAATGAGCAGTTCTTC	TRBV16	TRBJ2-1	TRBD2	few
CASSFGLAGDTQYF	TGCGCCAGCAGCTTTGGACTAGCGGGAGATACGCAGTATTTT	TRBV5-1	TRBJ2-3	TRBD2	.
CASSLDRTGVYEQYF	TGTGCCAGCAGCTTAGATAGGACAGGAGTTTACGAGCAGTACTTC	TRBV11-2	TRBJ2-7	TRBD1	.
CASSLYGSGGTGELFF	TGTGCCAGCAGTTTATATGGTAGCGGGGGAACCGGGGAGCTGTTTTTT	TRBV27	TRBJ2-2	TRBD2	.